This TCR beta chain was profiled in a study of breast tumors, draining lymph nodes, adjacent tissues. TCRdb redid the calling of the multiplex PCR reads with MiXCR, one entry per CDR3 protein. Of 150,000 or so distinct CDR3 sequences in the sample, approximately 30% were seen once. This clonotype showed up many times. What it binds is not known. Study findings and constraints: Findings are consistent with lymph node origin and intratumoral expansion of most tumor T cells. Tumor repertoires ranked between lymph nodes and nontumor tissue in diversity, with V and J gene preferences. The lymph node origin of tumor T cells was framed as consistent with a hypothesis, not demonstrated. Luminal-like breast cancer showed significantly higher tumor–nontumor repertoire similarity than basal-like.

Axillary draining lymph nodes of breast cancer patients supplied the node samples. Germline-derived CDR1 and CDR2 are SGHDT and YYEEEE. The CDR3 spans 16 residues. V was trimmed by 4 bases and J by 3 bases, leaving 20 bases between them. The TCR comes from a female donor with breast cancer. Some clones in this sample may be carry-over from other donors' samples. Input material: axillary lymph node tissue. The gene calls are TRBV5-6 and TRBJ2-7; unclear D gene. The CDR3 here is CASSVWTTASYYEQYF. The CDR3 DNA reads as TGTGCCAGCAGCGTTTGGACCACTGCCTCGTACTACGAGCAGTACTTC. Full variable domain (missing parts from reference TRBV5-6 and TRBJ2-7): DAGVTQSPTHLIKTRGQQVTLRCSPKSGHDTVSWYQQALGQGPQFIFQYYEEEERQRGNFPDRFSGHQFPNYSSELNVNALLLGDSALYLCASSVWTTASYYEQYFGPGTRLTVT.